Presented here are 20 T cell receptor beta chains from one specimen sequenced in a study of T cells in Graves' hyperthyroidism and ophthalmopathy. TCR beta CDR3 regions were amplified from RNA. The HTBI set primed first-round TCR CDR3 RT-PCR. TCRdb redid the calling of the multiplex PCR reads with MiXCR, one entry per CDR3 protein. The sample lists some 180,000 distinct CDR3 sequences; about a sixth were seen once. The material sequenced was blood. The source is a woman aged 45-65 years with Graves' hyperthyroidism.

This clonotype appeared many times. CDR3 bases: TGTGCCAGCAGCTTACACAGGGGCGGCTATGGCTACACCTTC. Its translation is CASSLHRGGYGYTF. The chain has TRBV11-1 and TRBJ1-2, with 7 nucleotides matching TRBD1. The CDR3 extends over 14 amino acids. Germline CDR1 reads SGHAT; CDR2 reads FQDESV (reference sequence). V shed 2 bases and J 4 bases; nucleotides not matched to a gene: 4.

About this clonotype itself: One end of the junction does not line up with germline, which may come from a read error. This chain joins TRBV19 and TRBJ1-1; TRBD1 might be the D (5 bases). CDR1 LNHDA and CDR2 SQIVND come from the germline V gene (reference sequence). The CDR3 totals 15 residues. CDR3 DNA: TGTACCAGTAGTAAGGAATCCCGGGGCTACACTGAAGCTTTCTTT. As protein: CTSSKESRGYTEAFF.

For this clonotype: The missing conserved phenylalanine or tryptophan at the end of this CDR3 makes a read error likely. The J gene is TRBJ1-1, the V gene TRBV10-3; tentative D call: TRBD1 (5 bases). CDR1 is ENHRY, CDR2 SYGVKD, per germline. V was shortened by 2 bases and J by 5 bases, with 15 bases between the two germline ends. The CDR3 spans 15 residues. The CDR3: CAISEGQGVGTEAFL. CDR3 in DNA: TGTGCCATCAGTGAGGGCCAGGGAGTGGGAACTGAAGCTTTCCTT.

Points on this clonotype: A much larger clone lies one base from this, so it may be a read error. Written as DNA, the CDR3 is TGTGCCGGCAGTTTGGGTGGGGCAGGGGGAAATCAGCCCCAGCATTTT. It translates to CAGSLGGAGGNQPQHF. The chain links TRBV28 to TRBJ1-5; 7 positions match TRBD1. The germline CDR1 and CDR2 sequences are MDHEN and SYDVKM. This CDR3 region has 16 residues. The variable domain in full, completed from reference TRBV28 and TRBJ1-5, reads DVKVTQSSRYLVKRTGEKVFLECVQDMDHENMFWYRQDPGLGLRLIYFSYDVKMKEKGDIPEGYSVSREKKERFSLILESASTNQTSMYLCAGSLGGAGGNQPQHFGDGTRLSIL.

The chain combines TRBV18 with TRBJ1-3, with D unclear. Trimming took off 2 bases at V and 9 bases at J, with 14 bases between the two ends. The CDR3 loop spans 14 amino acids. CDR1 is KGHSH and CDR2 is LQKENI in the germline V gene. The CDR3 nucleotides are TGTGCCAGCTCACCAGGTTCCACTGTGGGCACCATATATTTT. This sequence encodes CASSPGSTVGTIYF.

The rearrangement uses TRBV19 and TRBJ2-1; a possible D gene is TRBD1 (7 bases). Germline V lookup: CDR1 LNHDA, CDR2 SQIVND (reference sequence). CDR3 length equals 15 residues. V lost 2 bases, J lost 12 bases, and 20 bases lay in between. CDR3: CASSIPGGSLYGQFF. The CDR3 DNA reads as TGTGCCAGTAGTATACCAGGGGGGTCGTTATATGGGCAGTTCTTC.

This clonotype has a count of ten or more. This chain links TRBV27 with TRBJ2-7; maybe TRBD1 (6 bases). This CDR3 has 15 residues. Trimming removed 1 base at V and 2 bases at J, with 12 bases between. CDR1 and CDR2 (germline): MNHEY, SMNVEV (reference sequence). The CDR3 protein is CASSLYAGVTYEQYF. The CDR3 DNA follows: TGTGCCAGCAGTTTATATGCAGGGGTAACCTACGAGCAGTACTTC.

A word on this clonotype: A clone one base away is much larger, so this may be a read error. The chain combines TRBV6-1 with TRBJ2-7; D call uncertain. V lost 9 bases and J lost 7, with 16 bases in between. Germline loops: CDR1 MNHNS, CDR2 SASEGT. The CDR3 length is 12 residues. The CDR3 sequence: CASVPRAWEQYF. The CDR3 DNA is TGTGCCAGTGTCCCCCGAGCGTGGGAGCAGTACTTC.

This clonotype was seen many times. This sequence joins TRBV27 and TRBJ1-1, with D hard to call. The V end lost 5 bases, the J end lost 0 bases, and 13 bases lay between the germline ends. Germline V gives CDR1 MNHEY, CDR2 SMNVEV (reference sequence). CDR3 length equals 15 residues. The CDR3 loop reads CASSKSTKMNTEAFF. CDR3 DNA: TGTGCCAGCAGTAAATCGACAAAGATGAACACTGAAGCTTTCTTT.

This clonotype showed up many times. The chain recombines TRBV20-1 with TRBJ2-5; D is possibly TRBD2 (6 bases). This CDR3 comprises 13 residues. The V gene's germline CDR1 is DFQATT and CDR2 SNEGSKA (reference sequence). V was cut by 6 bases and J by 2 bases, with 13 bases left in between. CDR3 region: CSAPLALQETQYF. The CDR3 nucleotides read TGCAGTGCCCCCCTAGCGTTACAAGAGACCCAGTACTTC.

This chain links TRBV20-1 with TRBJ1-2; no firm D call. The CDR3 runs to 12 residues. Germline assignment: CDR1 DFQATT and CDR2 SNEGSKA (reference sequence). V was trimmed by 6 bases and J by 4 bases, leaving 12 bases between them. CDR3 amino acids: CSAIKTVYGYTF. CDR3 nucleotides: TGCAGTGCCATAAAAACCGTCTATGGCTACACCTTC.

This clonotype was seen a handful of times. Relative to the germline gene, one junction end is altered; a read error may explain this. The chain uses TRBV24-1 and TRBJ1-2; TRBD1 agrees at 9 bases. In germline, CDR1 is KGHDR, CDR2 SFDVKD. The CDR3 contains 16 residues. The CDR3 sequence is CATSDPQGQGNYGYAF. In DNA form, the CDR3 reads TGTGCCACCAGTGATCCGCAGGGACAGGGAAACTATGGCTACGCCTTC.

This clonotype was detected a few times. The chain combines TRBV6-2 or TRBV6-3 with TRBJ2-5; tentatively, D is TRBD2 (6 bases). Per the germline V gene, CDR1 is MNHEY and CDR2 is SVGEGT. CDR3 length: 15 residues. Trimming took 4 bases from V and 2 from J, leaving 14 bases between them. CDR3 in amino acids: CASSWYQGLQETQYF. Written as DNA, the CDR3 is TGTGCCAGCAGTTGGTACCAGGGACTTCAAGAGACCCAGTACTTC.

The chain links TRBV7-2 to TRBJ1-2, with D unresolved. Trimming took 1 base from V and 6 from J, leaving 12 bases between them. The germline gives CDR1 SGHTA, CDR2 FQGNSA. The CDR3 length is 14 residues. The CDR3 DNA is TGTGCCAGCAGCTTAGTGGGCAGATCTAATGGCTACACCTTC. This sequence encodes CASSLVGRSNGYTF.

Many counts were recorded for this clonotype. This chain uses TRBV30 with TRBJ1-1; D gene unclear. Trimming shortened V by 2 bases and J by 1 base, and 2 bases separated the two germline ends. The V gene's germline CDR1 is GTSNPN and CDR2 SVGIG (reference sequence). The CDR3 spans 11 residues. The DNA of the CDR3 is TGTGCCTGGAGTTGGAACACTGAAGCTTTCTTT. The encoded protein is CAWSWNTEAFF.

This clonotype has at least ten counts. The V gene is TRBV20-1, the J gene TRBJ1-5, with 7 bases matching TRBD1. The J segment lost 6 bases and the V segment lost 3 bases, leaving 11 bases of the junction unmatched. The CDR3 sequence is 15 residues long. Germline loops: CDR1 DFQATT, CDR2 SNEGSKA (reference sequence). The CDR3 protein is CSASGSRQGGQPQHF. The CDR3, as DNA: TGCAGTGCTAGTGGGTCTCGACAGGGTGGTCAGCCCCAGCATTTT.

A few counts support this clonotype. The chain recombines TRBV12-3 or TRBV12-4 with TRBJ2-1; no clear D. Trimming removed 6 bases from V and 0 bases from J, with 24 bases in between. The CDR3 has 19 amino acids. The CDR3 protein is CASSPDVPPSSGSYNEQFF. The CDR3 nucleotides are TGTGCCAGCAGCCCGGACGTCCCCCCCTCTTCCGGCTCCTACAATGAGCAGTTCTTC.

The table lists this clonotype with many counts. The rearrangement links TRBV7-8 to TRBJ1-2, with D hard to call. Germline CDR1 is SGHVS and CDR2 is FQNEAQ. V lost 2 bases and J lost 4, with 11 bases in between. The length of the CDR3 is 14 residues. The CDR3 protein is CASSLSPDSYGYTF. In nucleotides, the CDR3 is TGTGCCAGCAGCTTATCGCCGGATAGCTATGGCTACACCTTC.

This clonotype was seen a handful of times. The V gene is TRBV20-1, the J gene TRBJ2-6; 9 bases map to TRBD1. The CDR3 loop spans 17 amino acids. J was trimmed by 0 bases and V by 6 bases; bases with no gene match: 9. Germline loops: CDR1 DFQATT, CDR2 SNEGSKA (reference sequence). In DNA, the CDR3 is TGCAGTGCCTTCCCACAGGGGGCCAGCTCTGGGGCCAACGTCCTGACTTTC. It encodes CSAFPQGASSGANVLTF.

This chain uses TRBV5-5 with TRBJ1-2, with D unresolved. The CDR3 is made up of 14 amino acids. Trimming left V 6 bases short and J 4 bases short, with 16 bases between. Germline CDR1 and CDR2: SGHKS and YYEKEE (reference sequence). DNA for the CDR3: TGTGCCAGCATTAGGGAGGAGGGAGCCTATGGCTACACCTTC. Protein sequence: CASIREEGAYGYTF.